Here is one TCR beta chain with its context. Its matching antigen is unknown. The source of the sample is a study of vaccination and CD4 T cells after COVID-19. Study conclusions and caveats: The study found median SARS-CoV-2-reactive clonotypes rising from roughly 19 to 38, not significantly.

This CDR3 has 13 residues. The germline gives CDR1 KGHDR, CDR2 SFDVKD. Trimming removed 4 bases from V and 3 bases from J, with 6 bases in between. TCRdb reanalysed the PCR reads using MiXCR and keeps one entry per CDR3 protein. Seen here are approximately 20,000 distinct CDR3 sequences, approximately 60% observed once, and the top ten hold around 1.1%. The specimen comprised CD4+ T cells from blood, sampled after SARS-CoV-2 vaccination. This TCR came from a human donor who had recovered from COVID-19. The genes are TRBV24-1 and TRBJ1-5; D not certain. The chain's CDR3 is CATSERSNQPQHF. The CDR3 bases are TGTGCCACCAGTGAACGGTCCAATCAGCCCCAGCATTTT.